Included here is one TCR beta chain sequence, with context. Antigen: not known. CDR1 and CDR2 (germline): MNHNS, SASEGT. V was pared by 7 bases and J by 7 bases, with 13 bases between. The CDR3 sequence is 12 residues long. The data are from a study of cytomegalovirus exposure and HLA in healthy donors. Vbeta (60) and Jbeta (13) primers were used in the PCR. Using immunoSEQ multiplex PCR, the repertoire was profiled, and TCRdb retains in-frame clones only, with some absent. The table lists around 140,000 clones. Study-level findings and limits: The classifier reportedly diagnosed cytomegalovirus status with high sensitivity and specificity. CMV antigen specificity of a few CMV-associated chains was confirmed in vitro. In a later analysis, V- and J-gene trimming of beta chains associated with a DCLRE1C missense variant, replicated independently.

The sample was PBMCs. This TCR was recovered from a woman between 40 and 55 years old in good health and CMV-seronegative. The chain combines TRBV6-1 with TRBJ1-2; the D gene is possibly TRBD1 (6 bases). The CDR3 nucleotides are TGTGCCAGCACCTGGGGGCCGGGTGGCTACACCTTC. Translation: CASTWGPGGYTF.